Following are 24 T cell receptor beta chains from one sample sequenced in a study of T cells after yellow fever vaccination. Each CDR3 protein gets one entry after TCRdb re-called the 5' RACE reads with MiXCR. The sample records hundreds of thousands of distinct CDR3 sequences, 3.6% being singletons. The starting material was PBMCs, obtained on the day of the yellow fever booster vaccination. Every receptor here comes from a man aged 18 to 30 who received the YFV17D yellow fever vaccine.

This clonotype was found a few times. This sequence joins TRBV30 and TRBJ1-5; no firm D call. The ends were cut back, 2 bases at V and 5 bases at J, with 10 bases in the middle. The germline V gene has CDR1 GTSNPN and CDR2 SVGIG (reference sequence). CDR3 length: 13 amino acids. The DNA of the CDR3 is TGTGCCTGGAGTCTACAACGCGATCAGCCCCAGCATTTT. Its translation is CAWSLQRDQPQHF.

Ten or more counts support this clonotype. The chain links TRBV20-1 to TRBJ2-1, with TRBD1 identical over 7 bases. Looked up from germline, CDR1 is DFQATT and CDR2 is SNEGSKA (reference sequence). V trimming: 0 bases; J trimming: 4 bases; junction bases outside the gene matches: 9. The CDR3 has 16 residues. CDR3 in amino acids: CSARDARGRFYNEQFF. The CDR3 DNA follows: TGCAGTGCTAGAGATGCGAGGGGGCGATTTTACAATGAGCAGTTCTTC.

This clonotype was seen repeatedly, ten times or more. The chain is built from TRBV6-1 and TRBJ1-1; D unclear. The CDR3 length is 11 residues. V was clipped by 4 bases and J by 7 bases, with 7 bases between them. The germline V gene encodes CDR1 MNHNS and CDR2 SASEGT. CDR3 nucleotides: TGTGCCAGCAGTGGGGGAGTTGAAGCTTTCTTT. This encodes CASSGGVEAFF.

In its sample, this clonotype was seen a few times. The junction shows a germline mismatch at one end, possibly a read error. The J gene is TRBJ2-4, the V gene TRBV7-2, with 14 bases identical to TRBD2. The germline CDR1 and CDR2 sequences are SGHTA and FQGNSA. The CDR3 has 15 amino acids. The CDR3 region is CASSLAGTSGGPQRF. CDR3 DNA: TGTGCCAGCAGCTTAGCGGGGACTAGCGGGGGCCCTCAGCGCTTC.

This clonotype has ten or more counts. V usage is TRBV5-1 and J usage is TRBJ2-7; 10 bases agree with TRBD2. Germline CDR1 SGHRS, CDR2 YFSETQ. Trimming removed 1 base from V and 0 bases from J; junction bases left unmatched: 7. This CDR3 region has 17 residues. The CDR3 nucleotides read TGCGCCAGCAGCTTGAGGCTAGCGGGGGCAAGCTCCTACGAGCAGTACTTC. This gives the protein CASSLRLAGASSYEQYF.

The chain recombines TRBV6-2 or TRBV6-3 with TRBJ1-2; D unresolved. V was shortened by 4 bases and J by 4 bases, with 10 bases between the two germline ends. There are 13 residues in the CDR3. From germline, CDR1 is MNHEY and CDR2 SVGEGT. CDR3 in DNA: TGTGCCAGCAGTTCAACCGTAGGCTATGGCTACACCTTC. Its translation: CASSSTVGYGYTF.

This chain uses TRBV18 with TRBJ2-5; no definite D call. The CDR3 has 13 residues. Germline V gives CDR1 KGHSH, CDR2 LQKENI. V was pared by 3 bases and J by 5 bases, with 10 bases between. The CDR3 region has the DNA TGTGCCAGCTCACCGTATAGGGTTGAGACCCAGTACTTC. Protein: CASSPYRVETQYF.

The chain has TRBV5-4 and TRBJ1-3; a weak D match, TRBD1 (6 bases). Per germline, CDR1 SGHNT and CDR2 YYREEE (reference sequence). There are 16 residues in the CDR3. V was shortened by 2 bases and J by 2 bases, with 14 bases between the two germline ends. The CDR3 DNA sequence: TGTGCCAGCAGCTTCAAGGAGAAGGGGGCTGGAAACACCATATATTTT. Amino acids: CASSFKEKGAGNTIYF.

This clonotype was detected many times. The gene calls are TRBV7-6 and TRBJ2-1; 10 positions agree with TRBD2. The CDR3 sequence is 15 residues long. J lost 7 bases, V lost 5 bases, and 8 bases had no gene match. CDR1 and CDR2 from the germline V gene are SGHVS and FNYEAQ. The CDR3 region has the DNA TGTGCCAGCAGCCTCAGCGGGGGGGCGAGTAATGAGCAGTTCTTC. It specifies CASSLSGGASNEQFF.

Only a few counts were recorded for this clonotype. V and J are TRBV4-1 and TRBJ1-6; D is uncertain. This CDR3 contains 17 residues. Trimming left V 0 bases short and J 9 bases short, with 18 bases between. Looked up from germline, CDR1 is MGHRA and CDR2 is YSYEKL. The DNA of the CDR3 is TGCGCCAGCAGCCAAGAAGGTCAGAGGGCAGGAACTTCACCCCTCCACTTT. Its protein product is CASSQEGQRAGTSPLHF.

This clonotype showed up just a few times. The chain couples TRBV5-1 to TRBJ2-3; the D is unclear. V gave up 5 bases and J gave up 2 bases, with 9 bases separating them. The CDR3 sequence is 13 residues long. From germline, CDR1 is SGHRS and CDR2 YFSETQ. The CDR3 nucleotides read TGCGCCAGCAGTTCGGTTTTCACAGATACGCAGTATTTT. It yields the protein CASSSVFTDTQYF.

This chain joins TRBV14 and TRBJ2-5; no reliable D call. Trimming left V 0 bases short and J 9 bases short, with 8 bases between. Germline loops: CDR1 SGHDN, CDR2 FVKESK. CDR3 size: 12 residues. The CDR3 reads CASSQDLGSQYF. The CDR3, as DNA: TGTGCCAGCAGCCAAGATCTAGGGTCCCAGTACTTC.

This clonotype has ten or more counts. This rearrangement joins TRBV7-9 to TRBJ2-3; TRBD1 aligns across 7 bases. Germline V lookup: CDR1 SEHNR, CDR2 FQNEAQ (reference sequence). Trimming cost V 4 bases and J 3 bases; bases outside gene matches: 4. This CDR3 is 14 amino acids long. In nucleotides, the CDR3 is TGTGCCAGCAGCTCACAGGGACAGACAGATACGCAGTATTTT. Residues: CASSSQGQTDTQYF.

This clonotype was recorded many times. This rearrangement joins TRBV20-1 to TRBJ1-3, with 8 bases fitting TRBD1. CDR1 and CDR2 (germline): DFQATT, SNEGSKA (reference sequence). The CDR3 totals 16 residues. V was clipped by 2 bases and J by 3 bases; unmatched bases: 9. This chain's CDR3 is CSARPLAGGVGNTIYF. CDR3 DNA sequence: TGCAGTGCTAGACCCCTGGCAGGGGGCGTTGGAAACACCATATATTTT.

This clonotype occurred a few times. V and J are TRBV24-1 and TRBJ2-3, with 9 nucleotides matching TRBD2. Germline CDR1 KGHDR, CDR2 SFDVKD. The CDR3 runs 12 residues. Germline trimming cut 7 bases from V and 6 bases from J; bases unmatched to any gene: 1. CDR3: CATRGTSDTQYF. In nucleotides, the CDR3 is TGTGCCACCAGGGGGACTAGCGATACGCAGTATTTT.

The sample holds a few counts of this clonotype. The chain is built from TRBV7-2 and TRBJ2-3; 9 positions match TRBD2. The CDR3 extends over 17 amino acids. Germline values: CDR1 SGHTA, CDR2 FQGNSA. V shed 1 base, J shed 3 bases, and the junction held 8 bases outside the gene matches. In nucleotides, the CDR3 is TGTGCCAGCAGCTTAGGGCCGCGAGCGGGGGGAACAGATACGCAGTATTTT. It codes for CASSLGPRAGGTDTQYF.

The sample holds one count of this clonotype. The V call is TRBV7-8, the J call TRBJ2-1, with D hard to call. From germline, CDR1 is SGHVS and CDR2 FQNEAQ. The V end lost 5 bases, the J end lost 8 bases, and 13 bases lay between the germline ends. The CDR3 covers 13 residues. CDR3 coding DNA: TGTGCCAGCAGCCGTCAGTCGGGTGATGAGCAGTTCTTC. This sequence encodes CASSRQSGDEQFF.

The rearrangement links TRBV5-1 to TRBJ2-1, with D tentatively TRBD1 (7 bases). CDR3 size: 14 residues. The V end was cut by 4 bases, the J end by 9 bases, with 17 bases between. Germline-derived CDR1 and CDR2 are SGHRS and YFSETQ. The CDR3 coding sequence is TGCGCCAGCAGCCCGACTGGAGGGGGCAGTGAGCAGTTCTTC. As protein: CASSPTGGGSEQFF.

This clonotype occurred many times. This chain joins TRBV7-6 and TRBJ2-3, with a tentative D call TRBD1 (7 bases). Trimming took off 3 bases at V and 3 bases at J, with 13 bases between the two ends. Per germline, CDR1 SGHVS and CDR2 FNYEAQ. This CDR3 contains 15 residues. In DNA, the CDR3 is TGTGCCAGCAGCTTCAGGGGGGCCGAGACAGATACGCAGTATTTT. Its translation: CASSFRGAETDTQYF.

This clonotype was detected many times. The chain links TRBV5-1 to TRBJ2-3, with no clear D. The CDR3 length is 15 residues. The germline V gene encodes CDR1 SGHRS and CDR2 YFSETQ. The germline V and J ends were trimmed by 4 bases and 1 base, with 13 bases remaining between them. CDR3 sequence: CASSRTDTRTDTQYF. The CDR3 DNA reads TGCGCCAGCAGCCGGACGGATACACGCACAGATACGCAGTATTTT.

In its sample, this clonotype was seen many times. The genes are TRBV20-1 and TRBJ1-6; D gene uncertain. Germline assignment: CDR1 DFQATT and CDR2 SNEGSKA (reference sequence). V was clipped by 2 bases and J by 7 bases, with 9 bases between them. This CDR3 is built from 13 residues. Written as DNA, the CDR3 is TGCAGTGCTAGAAGGTCCGGGAATTCACCCCTCCACTTT. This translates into CSARRSGNSPLHF.

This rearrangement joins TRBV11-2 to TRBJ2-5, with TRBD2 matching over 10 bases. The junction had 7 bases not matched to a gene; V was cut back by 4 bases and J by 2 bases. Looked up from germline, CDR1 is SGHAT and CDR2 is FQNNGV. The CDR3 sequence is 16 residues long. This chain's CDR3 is CASSWGRTSGQETQYF. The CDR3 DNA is TGTGCCAGCAGCTGGGGCCGGACTAGCGGACAAGAGACCCAGTACTTC.

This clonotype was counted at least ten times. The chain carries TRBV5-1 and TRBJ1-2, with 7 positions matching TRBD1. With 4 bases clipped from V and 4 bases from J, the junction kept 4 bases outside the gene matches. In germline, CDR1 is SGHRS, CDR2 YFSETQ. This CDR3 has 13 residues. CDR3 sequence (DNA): TGCGCCAGCAGCACGGGGACAGTCTATGGCTACACCTTC. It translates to CASSTGTVYGYTF.

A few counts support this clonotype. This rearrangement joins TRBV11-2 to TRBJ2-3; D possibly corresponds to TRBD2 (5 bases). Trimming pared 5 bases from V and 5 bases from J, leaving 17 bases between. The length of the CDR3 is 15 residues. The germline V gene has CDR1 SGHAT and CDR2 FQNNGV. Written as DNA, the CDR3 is TGTGCCAGCAGCCCCTCTAACGGGGTGATAGATACGCAGTATTTT. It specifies CASSPSNGVIDTQYF.